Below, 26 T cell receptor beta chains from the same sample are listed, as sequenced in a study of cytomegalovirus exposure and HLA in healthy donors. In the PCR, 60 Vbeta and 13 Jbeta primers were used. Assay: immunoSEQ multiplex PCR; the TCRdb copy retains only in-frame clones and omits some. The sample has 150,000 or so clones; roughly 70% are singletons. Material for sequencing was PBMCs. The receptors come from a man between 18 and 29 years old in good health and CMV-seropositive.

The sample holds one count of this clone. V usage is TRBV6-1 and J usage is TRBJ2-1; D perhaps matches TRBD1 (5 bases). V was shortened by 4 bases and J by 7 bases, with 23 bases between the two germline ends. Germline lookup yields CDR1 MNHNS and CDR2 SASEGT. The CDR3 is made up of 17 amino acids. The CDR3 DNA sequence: TGTGCCAGCAGTGCGCCCACAGGCTGGGGCTACAGTAATGAGCAGTTCTTC. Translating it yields CASSAPTGWGYSNEQFF.

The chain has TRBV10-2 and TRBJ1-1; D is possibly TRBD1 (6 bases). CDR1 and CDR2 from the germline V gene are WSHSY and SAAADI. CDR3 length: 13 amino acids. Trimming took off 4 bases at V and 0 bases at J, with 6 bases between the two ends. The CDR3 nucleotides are TGCGCCAGCAGTGGACAGGTGAACACTGAAGCTTTCTTT. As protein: CASSGQVNTEAFF.

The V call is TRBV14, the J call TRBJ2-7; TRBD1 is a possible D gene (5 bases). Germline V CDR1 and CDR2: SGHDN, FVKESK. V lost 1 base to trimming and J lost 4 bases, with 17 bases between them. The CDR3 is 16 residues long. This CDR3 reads CASSQGLGVALYEQYF. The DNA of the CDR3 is TGTGCCAGCAGCCAAGGGCTAGGGGTCGCCTTATACGAGCAGTACTTC.

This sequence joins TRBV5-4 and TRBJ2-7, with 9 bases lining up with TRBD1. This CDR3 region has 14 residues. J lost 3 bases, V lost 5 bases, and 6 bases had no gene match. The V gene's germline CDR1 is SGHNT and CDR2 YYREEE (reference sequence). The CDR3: CASRRDRDIYEQYF. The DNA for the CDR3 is TGTGCCAGCAGACGGGACAGGGATATCTACGAGCAGTACTTC.

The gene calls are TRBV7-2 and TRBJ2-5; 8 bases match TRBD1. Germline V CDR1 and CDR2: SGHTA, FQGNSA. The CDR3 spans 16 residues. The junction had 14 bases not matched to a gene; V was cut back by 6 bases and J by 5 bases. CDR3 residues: CASRMNRGSILETQYF. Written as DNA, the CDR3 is TGTGCCAGCAGGATGAACAGGGGGTCGATTTTGGAGACCCAGTACTTC.

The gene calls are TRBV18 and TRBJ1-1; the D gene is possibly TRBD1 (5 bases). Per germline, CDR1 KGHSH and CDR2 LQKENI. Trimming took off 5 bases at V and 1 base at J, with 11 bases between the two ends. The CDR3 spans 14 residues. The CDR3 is CASSSYRSNTEAFF. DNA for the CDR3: TGTGCCAGCTCATCTTACAGGTCGAACACTGAAGCTTTCTTT.

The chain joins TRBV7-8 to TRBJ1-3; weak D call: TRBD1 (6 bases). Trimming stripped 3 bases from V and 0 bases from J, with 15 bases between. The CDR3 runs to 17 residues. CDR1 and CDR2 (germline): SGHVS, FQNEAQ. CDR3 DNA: TGTGCCAGCAGCTTTCCTCGGGGACAAGCCTCTGGAAACACCATATATTTT. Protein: CASSFPRGQASGNTIYF.

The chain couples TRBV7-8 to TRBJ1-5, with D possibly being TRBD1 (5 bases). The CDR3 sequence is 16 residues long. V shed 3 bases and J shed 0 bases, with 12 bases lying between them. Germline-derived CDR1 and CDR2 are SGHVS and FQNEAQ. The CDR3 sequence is CASSFGIRASNQPQHF. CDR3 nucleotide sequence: TGTGCCAGCAGCTTTGGAATCAGGGCTAGCAATCAGCCCCAGCATTTT. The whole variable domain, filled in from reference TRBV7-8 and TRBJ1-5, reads GAGVSQSPRYKVAKRGQDVALRCDPISGHVSLFWYQQALGQGPEFLTYFQNEAQLDKSGLPSDRFFAERPEGSVSTLKIQRTQQEDSAVYLCASSFGIRASNQPQHFGDGTRLSIL.

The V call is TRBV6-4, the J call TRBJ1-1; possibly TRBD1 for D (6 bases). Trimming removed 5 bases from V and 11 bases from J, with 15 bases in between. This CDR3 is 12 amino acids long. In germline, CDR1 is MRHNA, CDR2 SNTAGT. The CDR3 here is CASSRMTGDAFF. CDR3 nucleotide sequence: TGTGCCAGCAGTAGAATGACAGGAGACGCTTTCTTT.

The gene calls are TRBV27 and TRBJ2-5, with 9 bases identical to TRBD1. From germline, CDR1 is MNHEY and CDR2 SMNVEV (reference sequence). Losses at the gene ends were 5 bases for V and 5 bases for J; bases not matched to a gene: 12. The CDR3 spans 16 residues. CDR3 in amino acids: CASSLGTGFPSETQYF. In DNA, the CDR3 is TGTGCCAGCAGTCTTGGGACAGGGTTTCCCTCGGAGACCCAGTACTTC.

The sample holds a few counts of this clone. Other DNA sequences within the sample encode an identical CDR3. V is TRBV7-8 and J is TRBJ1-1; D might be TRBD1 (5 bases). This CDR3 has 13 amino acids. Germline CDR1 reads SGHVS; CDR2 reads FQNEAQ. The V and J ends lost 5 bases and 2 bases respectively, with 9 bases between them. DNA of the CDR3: TGTGCCAGCAGCCTAGGACAAAACACTGAAGCTTTCTTT. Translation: CASSLGQNTEAFF.

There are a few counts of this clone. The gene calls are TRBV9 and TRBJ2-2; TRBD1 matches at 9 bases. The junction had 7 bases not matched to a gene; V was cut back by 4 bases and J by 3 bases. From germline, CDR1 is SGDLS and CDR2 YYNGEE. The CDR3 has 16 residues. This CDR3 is CASSFGTGLDTGELFF. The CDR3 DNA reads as TGTGCCAGCAGCTTCGGGACAGGGCTCGACACCGGGGAGCTGTTTTTT.

As DNA, the CDR3 is TGTGCCAGCAGTGACTGGGACAGGGGGTTGGGAGGGGCCAACGTCCTGACTTTC. Amino acid sequence: CASSDWDRGLGGANVLTF. The chain recombines TRBV28 with TRBJ2-6; 11 bases fit TRBD1. Germline V gene lookup returns CDR1 MDHEN and CDR2 SYDVKM. Trimming at V came to 5 bases and at J to 4 bases, leaving 10 bases not matched to a gene. The CDR3 spans 18 residues.

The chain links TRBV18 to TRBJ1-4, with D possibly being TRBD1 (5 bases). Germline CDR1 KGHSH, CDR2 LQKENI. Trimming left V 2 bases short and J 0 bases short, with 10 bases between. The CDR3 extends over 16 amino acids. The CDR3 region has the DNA TGTGCCAGCTCACCAGCAAGGGGCTCAACTAATGAAAAACTGTTTTTT. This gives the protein CASSPARGSTNEKLFF. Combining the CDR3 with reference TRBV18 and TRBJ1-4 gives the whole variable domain NAGVMQNPRHLVRRRGQEARLRCSPMKGHSHVYWYRQLPEEGLKFMVYLQKENIIDESGMPKERFSAEFPKEGPSILRIQQVVRGDSAAYFCASSPARGSTNEKLFFGSGTQLSVL.

The CDR3 is CASSLIGFTGAEQYF. The CDR3 coding sequence is TGTGCCAGCAGTTTGATTGGATTTACAGGGGCCGAGCAGTACTTC. The chain combines TRBV6-5 with TRBJ2-7; 7 nucleotides match TRBD1. The CDR3 spans 15 residues. Germline V gives CDR1 MNHEY, CDR2 SVGAGI. The V and J ends lost 4 bases and 6 bases, in that order; junction bases with no gene match: 12.

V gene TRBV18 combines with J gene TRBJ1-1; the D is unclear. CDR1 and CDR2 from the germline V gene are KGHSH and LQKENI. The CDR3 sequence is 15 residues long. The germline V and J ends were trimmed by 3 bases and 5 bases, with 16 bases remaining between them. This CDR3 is CASSPAAPSRTEAFF. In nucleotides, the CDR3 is TGTGCCAGCTCACCTGCGGCACCCTCGAGGACTGAAGCTTTCTTT.

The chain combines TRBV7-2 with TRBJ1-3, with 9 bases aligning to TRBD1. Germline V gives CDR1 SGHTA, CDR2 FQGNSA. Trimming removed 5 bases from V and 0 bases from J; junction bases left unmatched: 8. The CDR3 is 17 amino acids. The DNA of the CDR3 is TGTGCCAGCAGCCCACTAGGGGGACAGGGCTCTGGAAACACCATATATTTT. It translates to CASSPLGGQGSGNTIYF.

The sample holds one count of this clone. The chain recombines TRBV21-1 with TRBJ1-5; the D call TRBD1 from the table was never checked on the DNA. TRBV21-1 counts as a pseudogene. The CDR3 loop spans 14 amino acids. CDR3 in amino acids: CASSKGAGDQPQHF. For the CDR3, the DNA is TGTGCCAGCAGCAAAGGGGCAGGGGATCAGCCCCAGCATTTT.

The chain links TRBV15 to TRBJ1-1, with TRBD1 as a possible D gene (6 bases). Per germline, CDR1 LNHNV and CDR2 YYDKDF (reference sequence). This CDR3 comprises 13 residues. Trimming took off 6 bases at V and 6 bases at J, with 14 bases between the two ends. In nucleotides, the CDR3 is TGTGCCACCAGATCAACAGGGTTGCCTGAAGCTTTCTTT. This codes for CATRSTGLPEAFF.

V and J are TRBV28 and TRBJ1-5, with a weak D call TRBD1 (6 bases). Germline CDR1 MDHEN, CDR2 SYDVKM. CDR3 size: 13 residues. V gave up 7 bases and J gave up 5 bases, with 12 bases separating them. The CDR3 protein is CASNGGGHQPQHF. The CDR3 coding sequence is TGTGCCAGCAACGGCGGGGGGCATCAGCCCCAGCATTTT. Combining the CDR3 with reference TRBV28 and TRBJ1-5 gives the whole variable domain DVKVTQSSRYLVKRTGEKVFLECVQDMDHENMFWYRQDPGLGLRLIYFSYDVKMKEKGDIPEGYSVSREKKERFSLILESASTNQTSMYLCASNGGGHQPQHFGDGTRLSIL.

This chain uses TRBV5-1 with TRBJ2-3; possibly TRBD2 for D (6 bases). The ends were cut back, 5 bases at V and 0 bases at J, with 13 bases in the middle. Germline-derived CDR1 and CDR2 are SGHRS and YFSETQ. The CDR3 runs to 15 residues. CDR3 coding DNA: TGCGCCAGCAGACTGGAGGGCAGAAGCACAGATACGCAGTATTTT. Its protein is CASRLEGRSTDTQYF.

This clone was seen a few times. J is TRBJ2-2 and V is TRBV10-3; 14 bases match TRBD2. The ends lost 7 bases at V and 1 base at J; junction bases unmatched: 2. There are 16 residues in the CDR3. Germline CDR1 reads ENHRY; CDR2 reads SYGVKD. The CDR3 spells CAITGTSGRNTGELFF. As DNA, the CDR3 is TGTGCCATCACCGGGACTAGCGGGAGGAACACCGGGGAGCTGTTTTTT.

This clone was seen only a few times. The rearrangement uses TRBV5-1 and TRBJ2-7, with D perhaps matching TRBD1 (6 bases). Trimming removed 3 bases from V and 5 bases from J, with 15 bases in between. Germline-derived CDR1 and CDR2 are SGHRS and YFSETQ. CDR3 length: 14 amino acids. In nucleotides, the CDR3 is TGCGCCAGCAGCTCGTACAGGGACGAGGACGAGCAGTACTTC. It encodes CASSSYRDEDEQYF.

Here the CDR3 DNA reads TGTGCCAGCACCCCCTCAGCGGGAGTTGCCAGCTACGAGCAGTACTTC. The encoded protein is CASTPSAGVASYEQYF. V usage is TRBV27 and J usage is TRBJ2-7; 8 nucleotides align to TRBD2. Trimming took 7 bases from V and 3 from J; bases not matched to a gene: 14. There are 16 residues in the CDR3. Per the germline V gene, CDR1 is MNHEY and CDR2 is SMNVEV (reference sequence).

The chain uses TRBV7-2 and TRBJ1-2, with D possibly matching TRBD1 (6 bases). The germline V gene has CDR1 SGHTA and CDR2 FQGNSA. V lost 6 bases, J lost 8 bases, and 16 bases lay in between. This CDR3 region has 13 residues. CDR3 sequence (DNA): TGTGCCAGCAGTTTTTACTCAGGGGACGGCTACACCTTC. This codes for CASSFYSGDGYTF. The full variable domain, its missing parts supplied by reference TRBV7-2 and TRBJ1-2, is GAGVSQSPSNKVTEKGKDVELRCDPISGHTALYWYRQSLGQGLEFLIYFQGNSAPDKSGLPSDRFSAERTGGSVSTLTIQRTQQEDSAVYLCASSFYSGDGYTFGSGTRLTVV.

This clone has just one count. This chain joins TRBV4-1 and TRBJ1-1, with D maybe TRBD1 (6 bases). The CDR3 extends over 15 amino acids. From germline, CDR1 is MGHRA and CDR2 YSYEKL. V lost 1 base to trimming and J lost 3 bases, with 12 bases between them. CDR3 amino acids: CASSQGWGPDTEAFF. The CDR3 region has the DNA TGCGCCAGCAGCCAAGGTTGGGGGCCGGACACTGAAGCTTTCTTT.